This record covers a single T cell receptor (beta chain). V dropped 4 bases and J dropped 4; count of bases not matched to a gene: 3. This CDR3 has 14 residues. Germline V gene lookup returns CDR1 SGHRS and CDR2 YFSETQ. The data were obtained in a study of cytotoxic CD8 clonotypes in ibrutinib-treated CLL. About the study: Partial responders roughly 25, complete 2; about 12 progressed and 14 stayed in remission by median roughly 70 months.

Assay: immunoSEQ multiplex PCR; the TCRdb copy retains only in-frame clones and omits some. The sample shows about 160,000 clones, around 80% of them seen only once. This clonotype originated in a human donor with chronic lymphocytic leukemia. V usage is TRBV5-1 and J usage is TRBJ2-7; 12 bases map to TRBD1. Source: PBMCs, taken after 24 months of ibrutinib treatment. The CDR3 region is CASSRDRGPYEQYF. The CDR3 bases are TGCGCCAGCAGCCGGGACAGGGGGCCTTACGAGCAGTACTTC. The full variable domain, with the rest looked up from reference TRBV5-1 and TRBJ2-7, is KAGVTQTPRYLIKTRGQQVTLSCSPISGHRSVSWYQQTPGQGLQFLFEYFSETQRNKGNFPGRFSGRQFSNSRSEMNVSTLELGDSALYLCASSRDRGPYEQYFGPGTRLTVT.